Reported below is one T cell receptor (beta chain). What antigen it recognizes has not been identified. Per-nucleotide qualities are absent, and no much larger clonotype sits a single base away. The CDR3 regions of human TCRbeta chains were analyzed by immunosequencing. From the authors' description of their analysis: TCRs in the repertoires were compared against a reference library of SARS-CoV-2-specific TCRs that had been generated with the MIRA antigen-specificity platform. Breadth meant the fraction of unique TCRs that were SARS-CoV-2-associated, whereas depth meant the fraction of total T cells that were SARS-CoV-2-associated. Each spike-specific TCR was assigned to its reactive spike region and to a CD4 or CD8 class using the MIRA data. Log10-transformed breadth and depth values were compared by one-way ANOVA with Sidak's multiple comparisons tests. TCRdb obtained this table from immuneACCESS and retained in-frame rearrangements with V and J assigned. These tables miss some clones; where compared with another copy, unresolved V genes account for less than half of the shortfall, and the remainder is unexplained. The DNA gave D and trimming, while V, J and clone size come from that table. The sample yields fewer than 150,000 clones; roughly 88% were counted once. Jointly, the top ten make up around 6% of the sample.

The data belong to a study of T cell responses to AZD1222 COVID-19 vaccine (dated by TCRdb to about 2021). For the study in its entirety: Because spike-specific TCR depth and breadth did not differ between the two schedules, AZD1222 recipients who got a second dose at roughly 4 weeks were pooled with those who got a second dose at roughly 12 weeks. TCR sequencing covered 233 trial participants: about 210 given two doses of AZD1222 and about 26 given two doses of MenACWY control vaccine. Trial participants were enrolled by age into subgroups of 18-55, 56-69 and 70-plus years, and about 150, 27 and 61 TCR-sequenced participants, respectively, were included in these subgroups. The study at large found these results: Vaccine-associated CD4 TCRs spanned the whole spike protein, with dominant responses in regions 160-218 and 743-854. No day 14 peak-response samples were available, so repertoires were characterized only after the peak T cell response. After two AZD1222 doses, both the breadth and the depth of spike-specific TCRs were significantly higher than at day 0 and than in MenACWY recipients. In the small 56-69-year group, the increase in depth fell short of significance, most likely because of low power. Conclusions about previously exposed vaccinees are limited because only a handful of AZD1222 recipients were SARS-CoV-2 seropositive at baseline. Most participants were white British and females outnumbered males, and the authors suggested that clonal diversity may have been underestimated. Epitopes outside the regions mutated in the B.1.351 and B.1.1.7 variants were reportedly recognized by nearly half of the unique spike-specific TCRs.

Clipping removes 5 bases from V and 6 bases from J, with 6 as the unmatched junction base count. The germline V gene (reference sequence) specifies LNHNV as CDR1 and YYDKDF as CDR2. The CDR3 goes from the cysteine to the phenylalanine over 14 residues. Only the CDR3 region is kept as DNA, spanning 42 bases read in frame from base 1. This sample's time point label indicates: baseline before first vaccination. Samples from vaccinated people were obtained from the UK trials COV001 and COV002, which included a single-blind randomized controlled phase 2/3 trial of AZD1222 (ChAdOx1 nCoV-19) in healthy adults. For TCRbeta chain sequencing, PBMC samples were collected from trial participants at day 0 and at day 28 after the second dose.

This sequence originates from an adult in good health. The sequence links TRBV15 to TRBJ1-2; 10 central bases correspond to TRBD1. Sequenced material: peripheral blood, taken on day 0 of AZD1222 vaccination. The DNA reads TGTGCCACCAGCTCACGACAGGGGGCGGATGGCTACACCTTC. Its amino acids are CATSSRQGADGYTF.